The present TCR beta chain was sequenced within a study of monozygotic twins with inflammatory bowel disease. Added by template switching were UMIs that each held a 6-nucleotide sample barcode. With the 5' RACE reads reprocessed, TCRdb shows one record per CDR3 protein and no DNA. The sample has 420,000 or so distinct CDR3 sequences. The CDR3 is 17 amino acids. Germline assignment: CDR1 MNHEY and CDR2 SMNVEV (reference sequence). To note about this clonotype: Its specificity is unknown.

Overall study findings and caveats: Between concordant and discordant twins, repertoire similarity failed to differ, a result that limited power may explain. Among IBD patients, fewer clonotypes were shared with others than among healthy twins, especially with disease activity.

This chain connects TRBV27 to TRBJ2-3; there is no DNA to check the TCRdb D call of TRBD2. Sequencing was done on a sample of blood. This TCR derives from a human donor with ulcerative colitis or Crohn's disease, or a healthy co-twin of an affected twin (not recorded which). The CDR3 loop is CASSLIGTADPTDTQYF.